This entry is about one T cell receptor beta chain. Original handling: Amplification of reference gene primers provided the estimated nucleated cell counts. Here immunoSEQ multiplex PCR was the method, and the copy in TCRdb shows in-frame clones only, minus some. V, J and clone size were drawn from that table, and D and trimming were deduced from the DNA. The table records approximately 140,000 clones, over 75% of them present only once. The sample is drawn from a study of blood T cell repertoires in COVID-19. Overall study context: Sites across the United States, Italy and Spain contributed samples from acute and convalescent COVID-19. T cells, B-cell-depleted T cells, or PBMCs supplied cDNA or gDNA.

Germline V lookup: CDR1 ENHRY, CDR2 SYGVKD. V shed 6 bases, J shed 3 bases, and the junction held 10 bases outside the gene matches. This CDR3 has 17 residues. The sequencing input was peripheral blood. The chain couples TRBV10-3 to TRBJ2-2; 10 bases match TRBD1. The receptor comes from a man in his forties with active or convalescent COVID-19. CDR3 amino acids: CAIRKTGGNSYTGELFF. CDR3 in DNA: TGTGCCATCAGGAAGACAGGGGGCAATTCTTACACCGGGGAGCTGTTTTTT.